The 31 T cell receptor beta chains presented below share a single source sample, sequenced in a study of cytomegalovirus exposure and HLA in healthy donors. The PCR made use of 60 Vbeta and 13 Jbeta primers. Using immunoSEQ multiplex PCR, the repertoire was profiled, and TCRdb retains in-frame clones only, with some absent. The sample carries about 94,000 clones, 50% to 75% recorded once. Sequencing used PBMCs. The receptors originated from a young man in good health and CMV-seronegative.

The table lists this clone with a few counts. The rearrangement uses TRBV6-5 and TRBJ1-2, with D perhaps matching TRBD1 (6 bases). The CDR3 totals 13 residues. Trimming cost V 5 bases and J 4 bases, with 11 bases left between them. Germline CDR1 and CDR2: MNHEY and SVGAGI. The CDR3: CASSEGGSYGYTF. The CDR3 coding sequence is TGTGCCAGCAGTGAAGGGGGAAGCTATGGCTACACCTTC.

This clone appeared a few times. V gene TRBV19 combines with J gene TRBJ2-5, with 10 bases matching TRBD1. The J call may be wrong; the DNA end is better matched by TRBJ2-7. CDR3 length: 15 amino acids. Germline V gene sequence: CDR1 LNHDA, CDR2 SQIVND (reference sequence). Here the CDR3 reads CASSPRDRGSDEQYF. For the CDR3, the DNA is TGTGCCAGTAGCCCACGGGACAGGGGATCGGACGAGCAGTACTTC.

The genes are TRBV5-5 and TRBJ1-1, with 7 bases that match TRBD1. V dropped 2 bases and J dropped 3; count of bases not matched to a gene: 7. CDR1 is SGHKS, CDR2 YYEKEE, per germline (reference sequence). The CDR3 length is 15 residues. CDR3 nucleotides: TGTGCCAGCAGCTTATCCGGGACAGAACACACTGAAGCTTTCTTT. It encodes CASSLSGTEHTEAFF.

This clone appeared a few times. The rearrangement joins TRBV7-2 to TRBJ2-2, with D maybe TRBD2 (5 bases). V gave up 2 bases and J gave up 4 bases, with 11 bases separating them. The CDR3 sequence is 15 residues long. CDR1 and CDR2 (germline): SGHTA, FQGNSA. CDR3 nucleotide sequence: TGTGCCAGCAGCTTACTAGGAAGCGGCACCGGGGAGCTGTTTTTT. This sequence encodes CASSLLGSGTGELFF.

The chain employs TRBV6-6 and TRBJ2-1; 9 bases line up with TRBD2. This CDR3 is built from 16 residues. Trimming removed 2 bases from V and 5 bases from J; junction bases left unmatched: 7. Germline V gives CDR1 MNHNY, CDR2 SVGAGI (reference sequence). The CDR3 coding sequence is TGTGCCAGCAGTTACGTGGGCGGGGGGGGAGACAATGAGCAGTTCTTC. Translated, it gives CASSYVGGGGDNEQFF.

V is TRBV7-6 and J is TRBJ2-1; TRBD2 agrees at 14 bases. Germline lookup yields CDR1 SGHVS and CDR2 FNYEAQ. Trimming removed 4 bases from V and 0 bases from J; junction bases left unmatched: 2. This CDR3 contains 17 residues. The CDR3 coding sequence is TGTGCCAGCAGCTCAGGGACTAGCGGGAGCTCCTACAATGAGCAGTTCTTC. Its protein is CASSSGTSGSSYNEQFF.

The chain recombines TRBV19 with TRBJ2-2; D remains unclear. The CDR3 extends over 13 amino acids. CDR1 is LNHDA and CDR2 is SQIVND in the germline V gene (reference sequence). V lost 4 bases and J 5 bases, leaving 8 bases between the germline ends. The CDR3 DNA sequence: TGTGCCAGTAGTACTGACAAAACCGGGGAGCTGTTTTTT. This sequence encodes CASSTDKTGELFF.

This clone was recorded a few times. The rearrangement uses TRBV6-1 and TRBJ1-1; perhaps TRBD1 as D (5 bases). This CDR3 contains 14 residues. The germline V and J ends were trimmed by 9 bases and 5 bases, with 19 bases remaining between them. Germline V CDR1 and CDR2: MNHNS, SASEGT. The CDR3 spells CASTPSRGKTEAFF. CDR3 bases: TGTGCCAGTACACCCTCCCGGGGGAAGACTGAAGCTTTCTTT.

The CDR3 DNA sequence: TGTGCCAGCAGTTTACCGGGTCAGCCCCAGCATTTT. The encoded protein is CASSLPGQPQHF. This sequence joins TRBV27 and TRBJ1-5; D is uncertain. CDR3 size: 12 residues. Germline CDR1 and CDR2: MNHEY and SMNVEV (reference sequence). V shed 2 bases and J shed 6 bases, with 5 bases lying between them.

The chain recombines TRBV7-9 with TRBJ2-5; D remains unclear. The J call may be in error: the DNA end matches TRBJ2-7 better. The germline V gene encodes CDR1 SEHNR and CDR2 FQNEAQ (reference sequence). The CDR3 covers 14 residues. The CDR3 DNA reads TGTGCCAGCAGCTTAGAAAGGAGCTCCTACGAGCAGTACTTC. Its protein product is CASSLERSSYEQYF.

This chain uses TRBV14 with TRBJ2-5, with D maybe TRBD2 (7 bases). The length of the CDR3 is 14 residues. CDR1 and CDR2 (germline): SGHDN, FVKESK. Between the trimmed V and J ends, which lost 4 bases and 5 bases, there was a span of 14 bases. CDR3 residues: CASSPWGGRETQYF. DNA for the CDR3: TGTGCCAGCAGCCCCTGGGGGGGCAGGGAGACCCAGTACTTC.

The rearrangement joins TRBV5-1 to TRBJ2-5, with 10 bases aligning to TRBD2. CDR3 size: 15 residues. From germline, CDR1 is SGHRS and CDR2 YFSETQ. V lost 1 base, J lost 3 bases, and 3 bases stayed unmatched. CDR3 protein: CASSLLGLAEETQYF. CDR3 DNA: TGCGCCAGCAGCTTGTTAGGACTAGCGGAAGAGACCCAGTACTTC. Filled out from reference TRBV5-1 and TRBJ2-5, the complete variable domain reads KAGVTQTPRYLIKTRGQQVTLSCSPISGHRSVSWYQQTPGQGLQFLFEYFSETQRNKGNFPGRFSGRQFSNSRSEMNVSTLELGDSALYLCASSLLGLAEETQYFGPGTRLLVL.

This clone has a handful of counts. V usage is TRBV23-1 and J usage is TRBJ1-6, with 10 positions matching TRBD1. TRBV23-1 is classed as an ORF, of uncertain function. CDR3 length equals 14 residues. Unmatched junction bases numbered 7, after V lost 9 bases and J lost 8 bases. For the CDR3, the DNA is TGCGCCAGTCAAAACGGGACAGGGGATTCACCCCTCCACTTT. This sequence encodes CASQNGTGDSPLHF.

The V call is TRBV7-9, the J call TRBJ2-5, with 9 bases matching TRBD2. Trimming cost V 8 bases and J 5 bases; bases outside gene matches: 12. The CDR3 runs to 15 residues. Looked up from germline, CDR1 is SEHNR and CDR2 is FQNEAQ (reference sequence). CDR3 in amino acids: CASYGWRGGLETQYF. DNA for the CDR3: TGTGCCAGCTACGGATGGCGGGGGGGCCTGGAGACCCAGTACTTC.

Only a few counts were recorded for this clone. CDR3 in amino acids: CAWSRETYEQYF. CDR3 sequence (DNA): TGTGCCTGGAGTCGAGAAACCTACGAGCAGTACTTC. This sequence joins TRBV30 and TRBJ2-7; D gene uncertain. Germline CDR1 and CDR2: GTSNPN and SVGIG (reference sequence). V lost 2 bases, J lost 2 bases, and 7 bases lay in between. There are 12 residues in the CDR3.

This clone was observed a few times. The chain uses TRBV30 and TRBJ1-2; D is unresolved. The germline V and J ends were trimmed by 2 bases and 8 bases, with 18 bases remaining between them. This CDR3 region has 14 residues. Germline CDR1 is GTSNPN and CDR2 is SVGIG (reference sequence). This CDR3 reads CAWSSNGQAGGYTF. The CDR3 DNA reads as TGTGCCTGGAGTAGCAACGGTCAGGCTGGAGGCTACACCTTC.

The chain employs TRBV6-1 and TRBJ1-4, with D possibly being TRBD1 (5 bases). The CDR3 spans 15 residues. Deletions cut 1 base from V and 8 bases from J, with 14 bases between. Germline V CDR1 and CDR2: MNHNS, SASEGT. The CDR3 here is CASSEGGTPGEKLFF. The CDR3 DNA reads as TGTGCCAGCAGTGAAGGCGGGACCCCTGGGGAAAAACTGTTTTTT.

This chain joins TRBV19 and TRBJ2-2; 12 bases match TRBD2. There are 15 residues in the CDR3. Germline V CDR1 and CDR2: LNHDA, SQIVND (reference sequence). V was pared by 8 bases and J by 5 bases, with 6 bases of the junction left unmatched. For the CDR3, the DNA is TGTGCCAGTCGACTAGCGGGAGAAAGGACCGGGGAGCTGTTTTTT. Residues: CASRLAGERTGELFF.

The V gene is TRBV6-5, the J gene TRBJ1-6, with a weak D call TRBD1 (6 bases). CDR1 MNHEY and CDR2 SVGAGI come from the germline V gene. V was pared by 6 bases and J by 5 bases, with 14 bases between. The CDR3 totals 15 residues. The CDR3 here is CASRSTDRNNSPLHF. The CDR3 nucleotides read TGTGCCAGCAGGTCAACGGACAGAAATAATTCACCCCTCCACTTT.

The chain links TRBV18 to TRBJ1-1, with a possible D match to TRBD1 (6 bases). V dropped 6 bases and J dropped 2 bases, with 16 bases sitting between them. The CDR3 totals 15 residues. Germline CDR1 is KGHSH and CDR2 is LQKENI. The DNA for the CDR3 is TGTGCCAGCTCCCAAGGGGAGGGGGGTAACACTGAAGCTTTCTTT. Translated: CASSQGEGGNTEAFF.

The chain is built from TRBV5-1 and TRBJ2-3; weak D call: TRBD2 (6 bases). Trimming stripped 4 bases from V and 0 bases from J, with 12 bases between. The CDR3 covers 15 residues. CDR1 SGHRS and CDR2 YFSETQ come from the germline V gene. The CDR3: CASSPLSGSTDTQYF. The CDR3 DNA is TGCGCCAGCAGCCCCTTAAGCGGGAGCACAGATACGCAGTATTTT.

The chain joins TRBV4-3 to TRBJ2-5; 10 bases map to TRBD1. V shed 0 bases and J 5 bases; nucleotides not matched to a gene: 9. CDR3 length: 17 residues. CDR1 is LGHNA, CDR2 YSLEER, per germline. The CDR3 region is CASSQDLRDRGRETQYF. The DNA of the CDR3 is TGCGCCAGCAGCCAAGATTTGAGGGACAGGGGTCGGGAGACCCAGTACTTC.

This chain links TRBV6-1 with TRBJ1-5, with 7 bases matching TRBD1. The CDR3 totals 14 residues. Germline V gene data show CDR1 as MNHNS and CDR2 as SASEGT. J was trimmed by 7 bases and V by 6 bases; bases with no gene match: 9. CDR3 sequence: CASRMTGQIQPQHF. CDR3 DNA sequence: TGTGCCAGCAGGATGACAGGGCAGATCCAGCCCCAGCATTTT.

The CDR3 bases are TGTGCCAGCAGTGAATCTGGGACAGGGGGTAAGAAAGAGACCCAGTACTTC. Its translation is CASSESGTGGKKETQYF. This sequence joins TRBV25-1 and TRBJ2-5; 11 positions agree with TRBD1. Germline V gene lookup returns CDR1 MGHDK and CDR2 SYGVNS. The CDR3 loop spans 17 amino acids. With 1 base clipped from V and 3 bases from J, the junction kept 7 bases outside the gene matches.

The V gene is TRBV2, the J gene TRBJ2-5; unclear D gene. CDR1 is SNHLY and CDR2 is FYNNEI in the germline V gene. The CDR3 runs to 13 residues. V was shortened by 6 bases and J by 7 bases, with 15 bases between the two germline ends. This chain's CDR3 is CASSDSGPGTQYF. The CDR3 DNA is TGTGCCAGCAGCGACTCGGGTCCCGGGACCCAGTACTTC.

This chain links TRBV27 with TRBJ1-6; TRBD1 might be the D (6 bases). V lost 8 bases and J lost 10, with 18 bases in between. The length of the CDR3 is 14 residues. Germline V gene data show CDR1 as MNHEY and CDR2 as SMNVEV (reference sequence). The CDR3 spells CASRTDSYNSPLHF. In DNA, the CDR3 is TGTGCCAGCCGGACAGATAGTTACAACTCACCCCTCCACTTT.

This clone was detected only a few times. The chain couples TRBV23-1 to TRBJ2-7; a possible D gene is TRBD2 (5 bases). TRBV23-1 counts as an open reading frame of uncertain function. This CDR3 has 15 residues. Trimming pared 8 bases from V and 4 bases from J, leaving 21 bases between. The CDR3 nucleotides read TGCGCCAGCCCTACGGTGTGGAGGCTGGGTTACGAGCAGTACTTC. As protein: CASPTVWRLGYEQYF.

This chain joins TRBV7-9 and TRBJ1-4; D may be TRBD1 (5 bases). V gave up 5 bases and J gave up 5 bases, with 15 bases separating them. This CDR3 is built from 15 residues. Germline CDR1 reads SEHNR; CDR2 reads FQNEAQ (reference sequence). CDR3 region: CASSLTGGPNEKLFF. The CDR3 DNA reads TGTGCCAGCAGCCTTACCGGGGGACCGAATGAAAAACTGTTTTTT.

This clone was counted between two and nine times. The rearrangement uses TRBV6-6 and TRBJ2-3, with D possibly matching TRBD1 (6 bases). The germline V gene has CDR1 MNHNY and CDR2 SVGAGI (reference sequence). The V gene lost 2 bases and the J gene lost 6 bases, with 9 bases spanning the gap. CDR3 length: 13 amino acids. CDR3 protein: CASSYTTGDTQYF. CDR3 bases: TGTGCCAGCAGTTACACCACAGGGGATACGCAGTATTTT.

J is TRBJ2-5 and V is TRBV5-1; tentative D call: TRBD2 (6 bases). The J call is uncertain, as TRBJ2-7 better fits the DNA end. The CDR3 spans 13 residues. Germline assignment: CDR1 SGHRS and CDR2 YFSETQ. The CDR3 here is CASSLGSYYEQYF. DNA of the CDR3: TGCGCCAGCAGCCTCGGGAGTTACTACGAGCAGTACTTC.

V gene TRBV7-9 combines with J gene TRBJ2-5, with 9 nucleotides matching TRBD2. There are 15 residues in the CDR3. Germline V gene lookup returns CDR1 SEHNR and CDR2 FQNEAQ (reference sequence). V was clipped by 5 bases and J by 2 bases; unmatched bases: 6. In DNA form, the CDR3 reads TGTGCCAGCAGCCCCAGCGGGAGGCCGCAAGAGACCCAGTACTTC. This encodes CASSPSGRPQETQYF. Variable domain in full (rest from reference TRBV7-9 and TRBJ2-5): DTGVSQNPRHKITKRGQNVTFRCDPISEHNRLYWYRQTLGQGPEFLTYFQNEAQLEKSRLLSDRFSAERPKGSFSTLEIQRTEQGDSAMYLCASSPSGRPQETQYFGPGTRLLVL.